The T cell receptor (beta chain) described here comes from a study of molecular identifiers for immune sequencing clone quantification. One entry per CDR3 protein results from TCRdb running MiXCR on the PCR reads. Of under 650,000 distinct CDR3 sequences listed, 15% to 20% are singletons. The sample holds many counts of this clonotype. V shed 7 bases and J shed 2 bases, with 13 bases lying between them. Germline V CDR1 and CDR2: SEHNR, FQNEAQ (reference sequence). The CDR3 has 14 residues. The chain has TRBV7-9 and TRBJ2-3; TRBD2 might be the D (7 bases). The sequenced sample consisted of naive CD8+ T cells from blood, with Jurkat cell RNA spiked in. The sample's subset: FACS-sorted CD8+CD4-CCR7+CD45RA+ naive T cells. The clonotype was recovered from a human donor in good health. Some libraries in this study had Jurkat cell RNA spiked in. DNA for the CDR3: TGTGCCAGCACCCCTGGGGGGGCCACAGATACGCAGTATTTT. Protein sequence: CASTPGGATDTQYF.